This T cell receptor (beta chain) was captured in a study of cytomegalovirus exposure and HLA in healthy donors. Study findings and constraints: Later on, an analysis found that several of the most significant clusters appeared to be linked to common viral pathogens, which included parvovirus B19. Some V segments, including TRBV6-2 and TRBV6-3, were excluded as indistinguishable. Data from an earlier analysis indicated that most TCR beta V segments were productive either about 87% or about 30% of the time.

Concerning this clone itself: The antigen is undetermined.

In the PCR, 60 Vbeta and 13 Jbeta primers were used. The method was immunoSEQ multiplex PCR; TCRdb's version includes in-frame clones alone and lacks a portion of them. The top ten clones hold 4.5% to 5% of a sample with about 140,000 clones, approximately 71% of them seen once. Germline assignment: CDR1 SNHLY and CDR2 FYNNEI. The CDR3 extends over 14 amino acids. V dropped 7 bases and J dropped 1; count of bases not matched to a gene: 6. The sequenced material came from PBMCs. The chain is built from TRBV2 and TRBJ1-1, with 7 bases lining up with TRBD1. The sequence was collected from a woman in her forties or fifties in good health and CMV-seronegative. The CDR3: CASIIRGTNTEAFF. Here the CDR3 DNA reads TGTGCCAGCATAATCAGGGGGACGAACACTGAAGCTTTCTTT. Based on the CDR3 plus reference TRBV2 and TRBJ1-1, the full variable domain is EPEVTQTPSHQVTQMGQEVILRCVPISNHLYFYWYRQILGQKVEFLVSFYNNEISEKSEIFDDQFSVERPDGSNFTLKIRSTKLEDSAMYFCASIIRGTNTEAFFGQGTRLTVV.